This TCR beta chain was identified in a study of cytomegalovirus exposure and HLA in healthy donors. Germline CDR1 reads SGHRS; CDR2 reads YFSETQ. CDR3 length: 15 residues. Trimming removed 0 bases from V and 5 bases from J; junction bases left unmatched: 3. TCRdb keeps only in-frame clones here, not all; method: immunoSEQ multiplex PCR. The sample has about 82,000 clones, 85% to 95% seen once. This TCR derives from a woman between 18 and 29 years old in good health and CMV-seronegative. The chain has TRBV5-1 and TRBJ1-5, with 9 bases aligning to TRBD1. Input material: PBMCs. The DNA for the CDR3 is TGCGCCAGCAGCTTGGGGGACAGGGTTGATCAGCCCCAGCATTTT. Translated, it gives CASSLGDRVDQPQHF.